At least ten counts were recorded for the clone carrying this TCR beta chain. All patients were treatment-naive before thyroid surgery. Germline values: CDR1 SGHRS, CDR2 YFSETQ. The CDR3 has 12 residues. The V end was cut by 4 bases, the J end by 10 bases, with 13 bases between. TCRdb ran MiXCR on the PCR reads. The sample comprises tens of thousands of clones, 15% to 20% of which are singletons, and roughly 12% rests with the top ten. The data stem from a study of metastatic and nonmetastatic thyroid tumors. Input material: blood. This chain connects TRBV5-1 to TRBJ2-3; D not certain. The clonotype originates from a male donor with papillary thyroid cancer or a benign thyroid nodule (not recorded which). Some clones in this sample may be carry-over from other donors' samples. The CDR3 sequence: CASSETPGSQYF. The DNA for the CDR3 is TGCGCCAGCAGCGAGACCCCTGGGTCGCAGTATTTT.